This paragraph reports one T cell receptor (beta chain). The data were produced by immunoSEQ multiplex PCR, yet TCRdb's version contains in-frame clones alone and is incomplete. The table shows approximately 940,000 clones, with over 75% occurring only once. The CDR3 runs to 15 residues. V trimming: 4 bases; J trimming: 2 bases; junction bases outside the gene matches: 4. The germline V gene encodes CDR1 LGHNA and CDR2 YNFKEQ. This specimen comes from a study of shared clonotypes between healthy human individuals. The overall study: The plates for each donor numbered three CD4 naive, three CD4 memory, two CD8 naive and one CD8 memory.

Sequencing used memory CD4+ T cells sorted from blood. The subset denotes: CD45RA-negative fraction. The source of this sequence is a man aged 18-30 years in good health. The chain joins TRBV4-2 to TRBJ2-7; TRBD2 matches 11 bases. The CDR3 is CASSRGTSGTYEQYF. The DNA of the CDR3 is TGTGCCAGCAGCCGAGGGACTAGCGGAACCTACGAGCAGTACTTC.